This T cell receptor (beta chain) was captured by sequencing in a study of cytomegalovirus exposure and HLA in healthy donors. Primers: 60 Vbeta forward and 13 Jbeta reverse. Repertoires were generated with immunoSEQ multiplex PCR, while TCRdb's copy carries only in-frame clones and drops some. The sample holds roughly 80,000 clones, around 67% seen once. Study results and caveats: It is likely that the observed cluster of highly shared sequence variants was a sequencing artifact. In a later analysis, across HLA loci, associated TCR counts were highest for DRB1, lowest for HLA-C. Common viral pathogens seemed, in a later analysis, to connect with several of the most significant clusters. In vitro experiments confirmed that three CMV-associated chains were specific for CMV antigens.

Worth noting for this clone: As yet, its antigen is unknown.

Trimming pared 4 bases from V and 4 bases from J, leaving 8 bases between. This CDR3 has 13 residues. Germline V gene data show CDR1 as LNHDA and CDR2 as SQIVND (reference sequence). The V call is TRBV19, the J call TRBJ1-3; D is ambiguous. What was sequenced was PBMCs. The TCR was taken from a woman aged 45 to 65 in good health and CMV-seropositive. The CDR3: CASSSTVGNTIYF. The CDR3 DNA reads TGTGCCAGTAGTAGCACGGTGGGAAACACCATATATTTT.